Each of the 17 T cell receptor beta chains below was sequenced from the same sample in a study of Ad26.COV2.S vaccination and SARS-CoV-2 variants. Treatment given: about 20 received Ad26.COV2.S at low or high dose, single or two shots; 5 received placebo; per-sample allocation not given. Sampling occurred on day 63 after the first vaccine or placebo injection. Some clones are missing from TCRdb's copy, which holds only in-frame ones; the method was immunoSEQ multiplex PCR. The repertoire holds a few hundred thousand clones, with roughly 90% as singletons. This sample comprised peripheral blood, obtained in a trial of Ad26.COV2.S vaccine versus placebo. Every receptor here comes from a person aged 18-65 years who received the Ad26.COV2.S COVID-19 vaccine or a placebo.

The chain is built from TRBV3-1 (or the pseudogene TRBV3-2) and TRBJ2-5; D gene ambiguous. Per germline, CDR1 LGHDT and CDR2 YNNKEL (reference sequence). This CDR3 comprises 15 residues. The V gene lost 5 bases and the J gene lost 4 bases, with 17 bases spanning the gap. Here the CDR3 reads CASSYRGVLPETQYF. The CDR3 DNA follows: TGTGCCAGCAGCTACCGCGGAGTCCTCCCAGAGACCCAGTACTTC.

The rearrangement uses TRBV20-1 and TRBJ2-1; no firm D call. Germline V gene data show CDR1 as DFQATT and CDR2 as SNEGSKA (reference sequence). V lost 6 bases to trimming and J lost 6 bases, with 12 bases between them. The CDR3 contains 12 residues. DNA of the CDR3: TGCAGTGCGAGTTTCTATTCCAATGAGCAGTTCTTC. Protein: CSASFYSNEQFF.

The rearrangement joins TRBV19 to TRBJ2-2, with 9 bases identical to TRBD1. The CDR3 contains 14 residues. The J segment lost 6 bases and the V segment lost 9 bases, leaving 8 bases of the junction unmatched. Germline CDR1 and CDR2: LNHDA and SQIVND (reference sequence). As DNA, the CDR3 is TGTGCCAGCTCGCCGGGACAGGGTCCCGGGGAGCTGTTTTTT. Translation gives CASSPGQGPGELFF. Variable domain in full (rest from reference TRBV19 and TRBJ2-2): DGGITQSPKYLFRKEGQNVTLSCEQNLNHDAMYWYRQDPGQGLRLIYYSQIVNDFQKGDIAEGYSVSREKKESFPLTVTSAQKNPTAFYLCASSPGQGPGELFFGEGSRLTVL.

The rearrangement uses TRBV4-1 and TRBJ2-3; D may correspond to TRBD1 or TRBD2 (5 bases each). Germline V gene lookup returns CDR1 MGHRA and CDR2 YSYEKL. The CDR3 length is 16 residues. V lost 4 bases to trimming and J lost 4 bases, with 18 bases between them. Here the CDR3 reads CASSRIQNSGPDTQYF. The DNA for the CDR3 is TGCGCCAGCAGCCGTATCCAGAACTCGGGGCCAGATACGCAGTATTTT.

The rearrangement uses TRBV3-1 (or the pseudogene TRBV3-2) and TRBJ2-2; D not resolved. Germline CDR1 reads LGHDT; CDR2 reads YNNKEL (reference sequence). The length of the CDR3 is 13 residues. Trimming left V 2 bases short and J 6 bases short, with 7 bases between. CDR3 amino acids: CASSQLTAGELFF. CDR3 nucleotide sequence: TGTGCCAGCAGCCAATTGACGGCCGGGGAGCTGTTTTTT.

This chain uses TRBV7-2 with TRBJ1-1, with TRBD1 identical over 8 bases. The CDR3 sequence is 15 residues long. The germline V gene has CDR1 SGHTA and CDR2 FQGNSA. The trim removed 4 bases at V and 5 bases at J, leaving 9 bases unmatched. The CDR3 region has the DNA TGTGCCAGCAGCTACGGGACAGGTTTTATTACTGAAGCTTTCTTT. Amino acids: CASSYGTGFITEAFF.

This clone has a single count. V and J are TRBV6-2 or TRBV6-3 and TRBJ2-3; TRBD2 matches at 7 bases. The junction had 7 bases not matched to a gene; V was cut back by 6 bases and J by 4 bases. This CDR3 is built from 14 residues. Looked up from germline, CDR1 is MNHEY and CDR2 is SVGEGT. CDR3 nucleotides: TGTGCCAGCAGCCGTTACGGGGGGTCAGATACGCAGTATTTT. Protein: CASSRYGGSDTQYF.

The V call is TRBV7-2, the J call TRBJ2-1; 7 positions match TRBD2. Germline CDR1 and CDR2: SGHTA and FQGNSA. V lost 1 base to trimming and J lost 7 bases; unmatched junction nucleotides: 4. The CDR3 is 14 residues long. This CDR3 reads CASSLGGGLNEQFF. CDR3 coding DNA: TGTGCCAGCAGCTTAGGGGGGGGTTTGAATGAGCAGTTCTTC.

The chain carries TRBV10-1 and TRBJ2-5, with no clear D. CDR3 length: 14 amino acids. CDR1 WNHNN and CDR2 SYGVQD come from the germline V gene (reference sequence). The V and J ends lost 5 bases and 3 bases respectively, with 13 bases between them. This CDR3 is CASSRWKRKETQYF. The CDR3 nucleotides read TGCGCCAGCAGTCGTTGGAAGAGAAAAGAGACCCAGTACTTC.

The chain couples TRBV2 to TRBJ2-7; TRBD1 matches at 8 bases. V shed 3 bases, J shed 3 bases, and the junction held 7 bases outside the gene matches. CDR3 length: 15 amino acids. Germline CDR1 SNHLY, CDR2 FYNNEI. CDR3 protein: CASSDRTGHIYEQYF. CDR3 coding DNA: TGTGCCAGCAGTGATCGGACAGGGCACATCTACGAGCAGTACTTC. The whole variable domain, filled in from reference TRBV2 and TRBJ2-7, reads EPEVTQTPSHQVTQMGQEVILRCVPISNHLYFYWYRQILGQKVEFLVSFYNNEISEKSEIFDDQFSVERPDGSNFTLKIRSTKLEDSAMYFCASSDRTGHIYEQYFGPGTRLTVT.

This sequence joins TRBV11-2 and TRBJ1-3; D is unclear. This CDR3 contains 13 residues. Trimming took 3 bases from V and 0 from J, leaving 3 bases between them. Germline lookup yields CDR1 SGHAT and CDR2 FQNNGV. CDR3 protein: CASSFTSGNTIYF. Here the CDR3 DNA reads TGTGCCAGCAGCTTTACCTCTGGAAACACCATATATTTT.

This rearrangement joins TRBV18 to TRBJ1-3; D perhaps matches TRBD1 (5 bases). V dropped 5 bases and J dropped 0 bases, with 11 bases sitting between them. Germline lookup yields CDR1 KGHSH and CDR2 LQKENI. CDR3 size: 15 residues. This chain's CDR3 is CASSSGRNSGNTIYF. DNA for the CDR3: TGTGCCAGCTCATCGGGACGGAACTCTGGAAACACCATATATTTT. Looking up the rest from reference TRBV18 and TRBJ1-3 gives the full variable domain: NAGVMQNPRHLVRRRGQEARLRCSPMKGHSHVYWYRQLPEEGLKFMVYLQKENIIDESGMPKERFSAEFPKEGPSILRIQQVVRGDSAAYFCASSSGRNSGNTIYFGEGSWLTVV.

V and J are TRBV5-4 and TRBJ1-1, with a weak D call TRBD1 (5 bases). V lost 4 bases to trimming and J lost 8 bases, with 18 bases between them. The CDR3 sequence is 14 residues long. The germline V gene has CDR1 SGHNT and CDR2 YYREEE (reference sequence). The CDR3 DNA reads TGTGCCAGCAGCCCCCATTGGGGCGCCAGGGAAGCTTTCTTT. Translated, it gives CASSPHWGAREAFF.

The chain employs TRBV19 and TRBJ1-2, with a tentative D call TRBD1 (6 bases). This CDR3 is 15 amino acids long. Germline-derived CDR1 and CDR2 are LNHDA and SQIVND (reference sequence). V gave up 3 bases and J gave up 3 bases, with 14 bases separating them. CDR3 DNA: TGTGCCAGTAGTATGGTGCCAGGGGTCTACTATGGCTACACCTTC. This codes for CASSMVPGVYYGYTF.

J is TRBJ1-4 and V is TRBV6-5, with D perhaps TRBD1 (6 bases). The V gene lost 2 bases and the J gene lost 7 bases, with 8 bases spanning the gap. The CDR3 is 13 amino acids. Germline V CDR1 and CDR2: MNHEY, SVGAGI. CDR3 DNA: TGTGCCAGCAGTTACAGGGGGGGTGAAAAACTGTTTTTT. This gives the protein CASSYRGGEKLFF.

The chain combines TRBV5-1 with TRBJ1-5; D uncertain. Trimming shortened V by 0 bases and J by 7 bases, and 11 bases separated the two germline ends. Germline values: CDR1 SGHRS, CDR2 YFSETQ. This CDR3 spans 14 amino acids. The CDR3 nucleotides are TGCGCCAGCAGCTTGGCCGGGCCCGGCCAGCCCCAGCATTTT. Its protein is CASSLAGPGQPQHF.

The chain is built from TRBV27 and TRBJ2-7; 7 nucleotides match TRBD1. Germline V gene lookup returns CDR1 MNHEY and CDR2 SMNVEV (reference sequence). The junction had 10 bases not matched to a gene; V was cut back by 5 bases and J by 3 bases. This CDR3 is 15 amino acids long. The CDR3 is CASSPETGNFYEQYF. CDR3 nucleotide sequence: TGTGCCAGCAGTCCCGAGACAGGGAACTTCTACGAGCAGTACTTC.